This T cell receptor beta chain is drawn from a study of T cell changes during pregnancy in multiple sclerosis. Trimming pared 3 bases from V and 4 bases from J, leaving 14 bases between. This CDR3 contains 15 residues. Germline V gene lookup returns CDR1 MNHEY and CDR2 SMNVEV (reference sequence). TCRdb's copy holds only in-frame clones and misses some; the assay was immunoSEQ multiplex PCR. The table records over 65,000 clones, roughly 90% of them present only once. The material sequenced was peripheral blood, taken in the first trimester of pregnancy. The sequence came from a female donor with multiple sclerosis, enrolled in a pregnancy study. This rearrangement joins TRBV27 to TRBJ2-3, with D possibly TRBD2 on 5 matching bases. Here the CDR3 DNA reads TGTGCCAGCAGTTTGGGGAGATTTGGGGCAGATACGCAGTATTTT. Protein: CASSLGRFGADTQYF.